The sequence of this T cell receptor (beta chain) was determined in a study of T-cell memory formation after mild COVID-19. In TCRdb, the 5' RACE reads were re-called with MiXCR into one record per CDR3 protein. This sample carries fewer than 700,000 distinct CDR3 sequences, under 20% of them seen once, and the ten largest clones take 9.5% to 15%. There are 16 residues in the CDR3. Trimming took 5 bases from V and 8 from J; bases not matched to a gene: 16. Germline V gene sequence: CDR1 LNHNV, CDR2 YYDKDF (reference sequence). The chain couples TRBV15 to TRBJ2-3, with TRBD1 matching over 7 bases. The clonotype originates from an adult woman who had mild COVID-19 (a few samples of this study predate the infection). Cell type and time point are not known. The sample comprised PBMCs or a T cell subset sorted from them (not recorded which). CDR3 nucleotides: TGTGCCACCAGCCCCCCCCGGGCTGGGACAGCTGGTACGCAGTATTTT. It yields the protein CATSPPRAGTAGTQYF.